A single sample is the source of the 24 T cell receptor beta chains below, sequenced in a study of CD8+CD57+ T cells in acquired aplastic anemia. According to the study, genomic DNA was the template for TCR beta VDJ and CDR3 profiling. TCRdb reanalysed the reads using MiXCR and keeps one entry per CDR3 protein. The sample has hundreds of thousands of distinct CDR3 sequences, more than 25% seen once. Sequencing involved patients with CD8+CD57+ cell expansion previously shown by flow cytometry. The sample consisted of sorted CD4+, CD8+, or CD8+CD57+ T cells (not recorded which) from PBMCs. Source of these receptors: a human donor with aplastic anemia.

This clonotype was counted at least ten times. The chain joins TRBV19 to TRBJ2-5, with 7 bases that match TRBD1. The V gene end was trimmed by 6 bases and the J gene end by 1 base; junction bases not matched to a gene: 5. Germline V CDR1 and CDR2: LNHDA, SQIVND (reference sequence). The CDR3 covers 14 residues. The CDR3 DNA reads TGTGCCAGTAGCGCGAGGACAGGCCAAGAGACCCAGTACTTC. The encoded protein is CASSARTGQETQYF. Combining the CDR3 with reference TRBV19 and TRBJ2-5 gives the whole variable domain DGGITQSPKYLFRKEGQNVTLSCEQNLNHDAMYWYRQDPGQGLRLIYYSQIVNDFQKGDIAEGYSVSREKKESFPLTVTSAQKNPTAFYLCASSARTGQETQYFGPGTRLLVL.

This clonotype has a handful of counts. This chain connects TRBV5-1 to TRBJ1-4, with no clear D. The CDR3 sequence is 14 residues long. Deletions cut 1 base from V and 4 bases from J, with 8 bases between. Germline-derived CDR1 and CDR2 are SGHRS and YFSETQ. The CDR3: CASSLYLNNEKLFF. The CDR3 region has the DNA TGCGCCAGCAGCTTGTATCTCAATAATGAAAAACTGTTTTTT.

The J gene is TRBJ2-3, the V gene TRBV15, with unresolved D. In germline, CDR1 is LNHNV, CDR2 YYDKDF (reference sequence). V shed 3 bases and J shed 3 bases, with 10 bases lying between them. The CDR3 contains 14 residues. The CDR3 reads CATSRGLGTDTQYF. The CDR3 DNA follows: TGTGCCACCAGCAGGGGTCTGGGGACAGATACGCAGTATTTT.

Of note for this clonotype: A read error is possible here, since a much larger clone lies one base away. V and J are TRBV19 and TRBJ2-7, with a possible D match to TRBD1 (5 bases). V lost 9 bases and J 4 bases, leaving 19 bases between the germline ends. Germline-derived CDR1 and CDR2 are LNHDA and SQIVND (reference sequence). The CDR3 contains 14 residues. The CDR3 region has the DNA TGTGCCAGGCTCCCGGACAAGGGCCTTTACGAGCAGTACTTC. It codes for CARLPDKGLYEQYF.

This clonotype has a count of ten or more. This chain connects TRBV7-9 to TRBJ2-7, with D perhaps matching TRBD1 or TRBD2 (5 bases each). V was cut by 6 bases and J by 4 bases, with 19 bases left in between. CDR1 and CDR2 (germline): SEHNR, FQNEAQ (reference sequence). This CDR3 is built from 15 residues. The CDR3 sequence: CASSPGAGREYEQYF. CDR3 coding DNA: TGTGCCAGCAGTCCCGGGGCAGGGAGAGAATACGAGCAGTACTTC.

The CDR3 reads CSVGTLKVHEQYF. The CDR3 nucleotides are TGCAGCGTGGGGACACTAAAGGTCCACGAGCAGTACTTC. The chain couples TRBV29-1 to TRBJ2-7; weak D call: TRBD1 (6 bases). Trimming removed 6 bases at V and 5 bases at J, with 17 bases between. The germline CDR1 and CDR2 sequences are SQVTM and ANQGSEA. This CDR3 is 13 amino acids long.

This clonotype came up a few times. The rearrangement uses TRBV11-2 and TRBJ1-4; D gene unclear. Germline loops: CDR1 SGHAT, CDR2 FQNNGV. The CDR3 is 14 residues long. The V and J ends lost 2 bases and 0 bases respectively, with 4 bases between them. CDR3 sequence reads: CASSLTTTNEKLFF. CDR3 bases: TGTGCCAGCAGCTTAACAACAACTAATGAAAAACTGTTTTTT.

The chain couples TRBV7-6 to TRBJ2-2, with D maybe TRBD2 (7 bases). The CDR3 is 16 amino acids. Germline V gene sequence: CDR1 SGHVS, CDR2 FNYEAQ. V lost 0 bases and J 2 bases, leaving 10 bases between the germline ends. The CDR3 loop reads CASSLAWGGNTGELFF. For the CDR3, the DNA is TGTGCCAGCAGCTTAGCTTGGGGGGGCAACACCGGGGAGCTGTTTTTT.

J is TRBJ1-4 and V is TRBV2; D uncertain. The CDR3 is 14 amino acids. Germline-derived CDR1 and CDR2 are SNHLY and FYNNEI. Trimming shortened V by 2 bases and J by 11 bases, and 15 bases separated the two germline ends. The CDR3 coding sequence is TGTGCCAGCAGTGAACCTAGGGCTCAGGAGAAACTGTTTTTT. It yields the protein CASSEPRAQEKLFF.

This chain uses TRBV6-6 with TRBJ2-5, with TRBD2 matching over 8 bases. Trimming at V came to 2 bases and at J to 4 bases, leaving 0 bases not matched to a gene. CDR3 length: 13 residues. CDR1 and CDR2 (germline): MNHNY, SVGAGI (reference sequence). CDR3 DNA: TGTGCCAGCAGTTACGGGACTAGAGAGACCCAGTACTTC. Amino acids: CASSYGTRETQYF.

The chain carries TRBV30 and TRBJ1-2; D possibly corresponds to TRBD1 (5 bases). Germline loops: CDR1 GTSNPN, CDR2 SVGIG (reference sequence). This CDR3 spans 12 amino acids. Trimming took off 3 bases at V and 4 bases at J, with 9 bases between the two ends. The CDR3 sequence is CAWRQGTYGYTF. CDR3 sequence (DNA): TGTGCCTGGAGGCAGGGCACCTATGGCTACACCTTC. The entire variable domain, with the rest obtained from reference TRBV30 and TRBJ1-2, is as follows: SQTIHQWPATLVQPVGSPLSLECTVEGTSNPNLYWYRQAAGRGLQLLFYSVGIGQISSEVPQNLSASRPQDRQFILSSKKLLLSDSGFYLCAWRQGTYGYTFGSGTRLTVV.

Regarding this clonotype: A read error may account for a junction end that differs from germline. The chain has TRBV11-2 and TRBJ2-7; 8 positions match TRBD1. This CDR3 has 18 amino acids. Germline V CDR1 and CDR2: SGHAT, FQNNGV. The CDR3 nucleotides read TGTGTCAGCAGCCCTCAACCGATGGCCCCAGGGGGCGTCGACGAGCAGTACTTC. It specifies CVSSPQPMAPGGVDEQYF.

The chain carries TRBV2 and TRBJ2-7; tentatively, D is TRBD1 or TRBD2 (5 bases each). Looked up from germline, CDR1 is SNHLY and CDR2 is FYNNEI. V was shortened by 7 bases and J by 4 bases, with 20 bases between the two germline ends. This CDR3 has 15 residues. This CDR3 is CASKLTTESGYEQYF. The CDR3, as DNA: TGTGCCAGCAAGCTCACGACAGAGAGCGGATACGAGCAGTACTTC.

This clonotype was observed many times. The rearrangement links TRBV19 to TRBJ1-5; D is uncertain. Trimming left V 1 base short and J 4 bases short, with 11 bases between. Germline CDR1 and CDR2: LNHDA and SQIVND (reference sequence). CDR3 length: 15 residues. CDR3 nucleotide sequence: TGTGCCAGTAGTATAGGTGGCTTCGGAAATCAGCCCCAGCATTTT. Protein product: CASSIGGFGNQPQHF.

This clonotype was seen more than once but under ten times. J is TRBJ1-2 and V is TRBV6-1; TRBD1 aligns across 7 bases. Germline lookup yields CDR1 MNHNS and CDR2 SASEGT. J gave up 4 bases and V 1 base, and 6 bases lay outside the gene matches. CDR3 length: 15 amino acids. The CDR3 nucleotides read TGTGCCAGCAGTGAAGTGGCCCGGGACAGCTATGGCTACACCTTC. This sequence encodes CASSEVARDSYGYTF.

J is TRBJ1-5 and V is TRBV2; no firm D call. V gave up 2 bases and J gave up 2 bases, with 10 bases separating them. There are 15 residues in the CDR3. CDR1 and CDR2 (germline): SNHLY, FYNNEI. CDR3 amino acids: CASSERVEGNQPQHF. The CDR3 nucleotides are TGTGCCAGCAGTGAAAGGGTAGAAGGCAATCAGCCCCAGCATTTT.

The rearrangement uses TRBV12-3 or TRBV12-4 and TRBJ1-1; D is unclear. Trimming pared 6 bases from V and 6 bases from J, leaving 20 bases between. The CDR3 runs to 15 residues. This CDR3 is CASSPDGVRSSEAFF. The DNA of the CDR3 is TGTGCCAGCAGCCCGGACGGGGTGCGATCGTCTGAAGCTTTCTTT.

In its sample, this clonotype was seen many times. The chain links TRBV2 to TRBJ1-5; D is perhaps TRBD1 (5 bases). V lost 4 bases, J lost 2 bases, and 12 bases lay in between. Germline V gives CDR1 SNHLY, CDR2 FYNNEI. There are 15 residues in the CDR3. CDR3 protein: CASSVYGGGNQPQHF. The CDR3 DNA reads TGTGCCAGCAGTGTGTACGGAGGGGGCAATCAGCCCCAGCATTTT.

This clonotype was seen many times. This chain uses TRBV20-1 with TRBJ1-2; weak D call: TRBD1 (6 bases). Germline V lookup: CDR1 DFQATT, CDR2 SNEGSKA (reference sequence). Trimming cost V 7 bases and J 2 bases, with 17 bases left between them. The CDR3 extends over 14 amino acids. The CDR3 is CSVRPDSSNYGYTF. CDR3 in DNA: TGCAGTGTCCGCCCGGACAGCTCAAACTATGGCTACACCTTC.

This clonotype was counted only a few times. The V call is TRBV25-1, the J call TRBJ1-5, with 7 nucleotides matching TRBD1. This CDR3 comprises 14 residues. Per the germline V gene, CDR1 is MGHDK and CDR2 is SYGVNS. J was trimmed by 7 bases and V by 8 bases; bases with no gene match: 11. Written as DNA, the CDR3 is TGTGCCAGCTCAGAATACAGGGGTGACCAGCCCCAGCATTTT. Its translation: CASSEYRGDQPQHF.

The chain joins TRBV5-5 to TRBJ1-1; D unresolved. V dropped 0 bases and J dropped 6 bases, with 9 bases sitting between them. Germline V lookup: CDR1 SGHKS, CDR2 YYEKEE (reference sequence). This CDR3 contains 13 residues. CDR3 sequence: CASSLGLAPEAFF. The CDR3 nucleotides are TGTGCCAGCAGCTTGGGTTTGGCCCCTGAAGCTTTCTTT.

This chain uses TRBV25-1 with TRBJ2-7, with D possibly being TRBD2 (5 bases). CDR3 length: 14 amino acids. Germline assignment: CDR1 MGHDK and CDR2 SYGVNS. V was pared by 11 bases and J by 3 bases, with 20 bases between. The CDR3 DNA is TGTGCCTGGAGTGTAGACTACCCATTCTACGAGCAGTACTTC. This codes for CAWSVDYPFYEQYF.

This clonotype was recorded at least ten times. This sequence joins TRBV29-1 and TRBJ1-1, with 9 bases matching TRBD1. The germline gives CDR1 SQVTM, CDR2 ANQGSEA. After removal of 6 bases from V and 0 bases from J, the junction contained 8 bases not matched to a gene. The CDR3 sequence is 15 residues long. The CDR3 DNA reads as TGCAGCGTAAGCGCGACAGGGGGTATGAACACTGAAGCTTTCTTT. It codes for CSVSATGGMNTEAFF.

This clonotype turned up a few times. This chain connects TRBV5-1 to TRBJ2-3, with 12 bases lining up with TRBD2. The junction had 10 bases not matched to a gene; V was cut back by 3 bases and J by 5 bases. Germline V gives CDR1 SGHRS, CDR2 YFSETQ. The CDR3 contains 17 residues. The CDR3 nucleotides read TGCGCCAGCAGCTGGATAGGACTAGCGGGGACGGGAGATACGCAGTATTTT. Translated: CASSWIGLAGTGDTQYF.